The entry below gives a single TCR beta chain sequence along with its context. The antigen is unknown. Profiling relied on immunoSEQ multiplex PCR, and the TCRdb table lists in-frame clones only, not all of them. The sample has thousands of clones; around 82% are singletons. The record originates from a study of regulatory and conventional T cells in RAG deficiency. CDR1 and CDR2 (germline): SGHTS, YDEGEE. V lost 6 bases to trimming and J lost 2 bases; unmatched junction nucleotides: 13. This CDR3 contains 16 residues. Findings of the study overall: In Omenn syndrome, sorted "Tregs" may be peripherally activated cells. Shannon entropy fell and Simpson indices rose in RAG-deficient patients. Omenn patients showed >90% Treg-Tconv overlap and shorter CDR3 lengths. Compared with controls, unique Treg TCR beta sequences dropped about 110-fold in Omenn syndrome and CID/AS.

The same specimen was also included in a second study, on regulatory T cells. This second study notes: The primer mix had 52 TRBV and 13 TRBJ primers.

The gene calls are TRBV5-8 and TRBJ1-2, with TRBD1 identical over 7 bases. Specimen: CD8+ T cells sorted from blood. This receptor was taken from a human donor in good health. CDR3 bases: TGTGCCAGCACCACGAAGGGGGCAGGCCGGAACTATGGCTACACCTTC. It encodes CASTTKGAGRNYGYTF.